These 17 T cell receptor beta chains originate from one sample sequenced in a study of CD8 T cells in ankylosing spondylitis. MiXCR, applied by TCRdb to the 5' RACE reads, yields one record per CDR3 protein. The profile shows fewer than 150,000 distinct CDR3 sequences, approximately 7.4% of them singletons. Input material: blood, either unsorted or a sorted T cell fraction (not recorded which). The receptor source for this set is a female donor with ankylosing spondylitis or in good health (not recorded which).

The chain uses TRBV27 and TRBJ1-2; D perhaps matches TRBD1 (5 bases). CDR1 is MNHEY and CDR2 is SMNVEV in the germline V gene (reference sequence). The CDR3 runs 14 residues. V was cut by 3 bases and J by 2 bases, with 10 bases left in between. CDR3 bases: TGTGCCAGCAGTTTGGCAGGGCCCAACTATGGCTACACCTTC. Translated, it gives CASSLAGPNYGYTF.

This clonotype was counted many times. The genes are TRBV5-1 and TRBJ2-2; D perhaps matches TRBD1 (5 bases). The V and J ends lost 4 bases and 10 bases respectively, with 20 bases between them. Germline V gene data show CDR1 as SGHRS and CDR2 as YFSETQ. This CDR3 contains 15 residues. For the CDR3, the DNA is TGCGCCAGCAGCCCCGACAGTTTCGACCCGGTGGAGCTGTTTTTT. It specifies CASSPDSFDPVELFF.

Many counts were recorded for this clonotype. The V gene is TRBV12-3 or TRBV12-4, the J gene TRBJ2-3; TRBD2 might be the D (5 bases). The V gene lost 3 bases and the J gene lost 1 base, with 5 bases spanning the gap. This CDR3 is 13 amino acids long. DNA for the CDR3: TGTGCCAGCAGTTTCGGGGGCACAGATACGCAGTATTTT. It specifies CASSFGGTDTQYF.

This clonotype was observed at least ten times. V is TRBV4-2 and J is TRBJ1-1, with no clear D. CDR1 and CDR2 (germline): LGHNA, YNFKEQ. The CDR3 loop spans 17 amino acids. Deletions cut 1 base from V and 3 bases from J, with 18 bases between. The CDR3 sequence is CASSQVRLGRSDTEAFF. The CDR3 DNA reads as TGTGCCAGCAGCCAAGTAAGGTTAGGCAGATCGGACACTGAAGCTTTCTTT.

This clonotype was counted at least ten times. The chain recombines TRBV12-3 or TRBV12-4 with TRBJ2-3; 10 bases align to TRBD2. The CDR3 loop spans 15 amino acids. J gave up 1 base and V 6 bases, and 4 bases lay outside the gene matches. The CDR3 nucleotides are TGTGCCAGCAGCGAAGCGGGGGGGCGCACAGATACGCAGTATTTT. Translated: CASSEAGGRTDTQYF.

This clonotype has ten or more counts. V usage is TRBV12-3 or TRBV12-4 and J usage is TRBJ1-1; 8 bases are shared with TRBD1. The length of the CDR3 is 16 residues. With V trimmed by 2 bases and J by 5 bases, 10 bases remained unmatched. CDR3 nucleotides: TGTGCCAGCAGTTTAAGACAGGGGAGAAGGAGGACTGAAGCTTTCTTT. As protein: CASSLRQGRRRTEAFF.

A word on this clonotype: Germline and junction disagree at one end, which may indicate a read error. The chain has TRBV20-1 and TRBJ1-2; D is unclear. The CDR3 contains 15 residues. The germline gives CDR1 DFQATT, CDR2 SNEGSKA (reference sequence). CDR3 loop: CSTSIPGVGIGGYTF. In DNA form, the CDR3 reads TGCAGTACTAGTATCCCTGGTGTAGGGATAGGTGGCTACACCTTC.

This clonotype was seen at least ten times. J is TRBJ1-1 and V is TRBV12-3 or TRBV12-4; D is unresolved. V lost 6 bases, J lost 1 base, and 12 bases lay in between. The CDR3 has 14 amino acids. The CDR3, as DNA: TGTGCCAGCAGAGACTCCATCCGGAACACTGAAGCTTTCTTT. This gives the protein CASRDSIRNTEAFF.

This chain joins TRBV6-1 and TRBJ2-2; 11 bases align to TRBD2. Germline CDR1 reads MNHNS; CDR2 reads SASEGT. V gave up 6 bases and J gave up 0 bases; unmatched junction bases: 9. CDR3 length: 18 residues. The CDR3 nucleotides read TGTGCCAGCAGCCCGGGACTAGCGGAGACTGCGAACACCGGGGAGCTGTTTTTT. It is translated as CASSPGLAETANTGELFF.

The chain recombines TRBV5-1 with TRBJ1-2; D unclear. This CDR3 region has 16 residues. The V end lost 5 bases, the J end lost 4 bases, and 21 bases lay between the germline ends. Germline assignment: CDR1 SGHRS and CDR2 YFSETQ. CDR3 nucleotide sequence: TGCGCCAGCAGTACCCCTTACAAGAAGAGTCTCTATGGCTACACCTTC. Translating it yields CASSTPYKKSLYGYTF.

The table lists this clonotype with many counts. The chain links TRBV20-1 to TRBJ2-3, with D unresolved. This CDR3 spans 10 amino acids. The germline V gene has CDR1 DFQATT and CDR2 SNEGSKA (reference sequence). Trimming removed 7 bases from V and 5 bases from J, with 7 bases in between. CDR3 amino acids: CSVAEDTQYF. In DNA, the CDR3 is TGCAGTGTCGCGGAAGATACGCAGTATTTT.

This clonotype was seen ten or more times. J is TRBJ1-6 and V is TRBV5-1, with 8 bases that match TRBD1. CDR3 length equals 15 residues. The V and J ends lost 4 bases and 10 bases, in that order; junction bases with no gene match: 10. Germline CDR1 reads SGHRS; CDR2 reads YFSETQ. The chain's CDR3 is CASSGGQGLGSPLHF. The CDR3 DNA is TGCGCCAGCAGCGGCGGACAGGGACTTGGATCACCCCTCCACTTT.

In its sample, this clonotype was seen many times. The V and J genes are TRBV5-5 and TRBJ1-1; TRBD1 is a possible D gene (5 bases). This CDR3 has 14 amino acids. V was shortened by 6 bases and J by 5 bases, with 17 bases between the two germline ends. Germline CDR1 SGHKS, CDR2 YYEKEE (reference sequence). CDR3 sequence: CASTFLPGTTEAFF. The CDR3 DNA is TGTGCCAGCACCTTTCTCCCGGGGACTACTGAAGCTTTCTTT. The full variable domain, completed using reference TRBV5-5 and TRBJ1-1, is DAGVTQSPTHLIKTRGQQVTLRCSPISGHKSVSWYQQVLGQGPQFIFQYYEKEERGRGNFPDRFSARQFPNYSSELNVNALLLGDSALYLCASTFLPGTTEAFFGQGTRLTVV.

This clonotype was counted ten times or more. V usage is TRBV5-1 and J usage is TRBJ1-3; 7 nucleotides line up with TRBD1. This CDR3 contains 18 residues. With V trimmed by 4 bases and J by 0 bases, 13 bases remained unmatched. Germline V gene sequence: CDR1 SGHRS, CDR2 YFSETQ. The CDR3 loop reads CASSRSGTGDSSGNTIYF. The CDR3 DNA sequence: TGCGCCAGCAGCCGAAGTGGAACAGGGGATAGCTCTGGAAACACCATATATTTT.

This clonotype was counted many times. The genes are TRBV12-3 or TRBV12-4 and TRBJ2-3; TRBD2 matches at 9 bases. The junction had 2 bases not matched to a gene; V was cut back by 3 bases and J by 1 base. The CDR3 is 15 residues long. CDR3 DNA sequence: TGTGCCAGCAGTTTGGAGCGGGGGGGCACAGATACGCAGTATTTT. Its protein product is CASSLERGGTDTQYF.

In its sample, this clonotype was seen many times. CDR3 sequence: CASSLGTGEAFF. The CDR3 DNA reads TGCGCCAGCAGCTTGGGGACAGGCGAAGCTTTCTTT. The V gene is TRBV5-1, the J gene TRBJ1-1; 7 bases are a match to TRBD1. Trimming removed 0 bases from V and 8 bases from J; junction bases left unmatched: 1. CDR3 length: 12 residues. Germline lookup yields CDR1 SGHRS and CDR2 YFSETQ. The complete variable domain, with remaining parts taken from reference TRBV5-1 and TRBJ1-1, reads KAGVTQTPRYLIKTRGQQVTLSCSPISGHRSVSWYQQTPGQGLQFLFEYFSETQRNKGNFPGRFSGRQFSNSRSEMNVSTLELGDSALYLCASSLGTGEAFFGQGTRLTVV.

This clonotype showed up many times. The V gene is TRBV7-2, the J gene TRBJ1-3; D not resolved. Germline CDR1 is SGHTA and CDR2 is FQGNSA. The V and J ends lost 2 bases and 4 bases respectively, with 6 bases between them. This CDR3 contains 13 residues. For the CDR3, the DNA is TGTGCCAGCAGCTTATCCGGCGGAAACACCATATATTTT. It translates to CASSLSGGNTIYF. The entire variable domain, with the rest obtained from reference TRBV7-2 and TRBJ1-3, is as follows: GAGVSQSPSNKVTEKGKDVELRCDPISGHTALYWYRQSLGQGLEFLIYFQGNSAPDKSGLPSDRFSAERTGGSVSTLTIQRTQQEDSAVYLCASSLSGGNTIYFGEGSWLTVV.